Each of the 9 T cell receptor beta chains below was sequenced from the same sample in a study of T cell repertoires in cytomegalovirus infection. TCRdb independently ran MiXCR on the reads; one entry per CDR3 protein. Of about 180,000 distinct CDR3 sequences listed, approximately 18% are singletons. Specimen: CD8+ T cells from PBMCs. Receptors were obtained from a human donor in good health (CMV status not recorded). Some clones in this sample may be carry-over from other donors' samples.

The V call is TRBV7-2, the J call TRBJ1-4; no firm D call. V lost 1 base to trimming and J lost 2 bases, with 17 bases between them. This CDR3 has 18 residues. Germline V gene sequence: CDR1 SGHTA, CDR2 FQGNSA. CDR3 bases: TGTGCCAGCAGCTTAGGCGTCCGACTCGGAGGGACTAATGAAAAACTGTTTTTT. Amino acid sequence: CASSLGVRLGGTNEKLFF.

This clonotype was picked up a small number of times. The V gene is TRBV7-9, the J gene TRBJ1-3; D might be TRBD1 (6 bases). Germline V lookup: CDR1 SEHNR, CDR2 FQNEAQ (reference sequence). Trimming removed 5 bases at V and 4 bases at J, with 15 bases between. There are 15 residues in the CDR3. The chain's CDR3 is CASSLGGLGGNTIYF. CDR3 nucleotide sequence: TGTGCCAGCAGCCTCGGGGGCTTAGGAGGAAACACCATATATTTT.

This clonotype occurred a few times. The CDR3, as DNA: TGTGCCAGCAGGGGGGACACCGGGGAGCTGTTTTTT. This gives the protein CASRGDTGELFF. The V call is TRBV12-3 or TRBV12-4, the J call TRBJ2-2; D possibly matches TRBD1 or TRBD2 (5 bases each). This CDR3 contains 12 residues. V was clipped by 6 bases and J by 3 bases, with 5 bases between them.

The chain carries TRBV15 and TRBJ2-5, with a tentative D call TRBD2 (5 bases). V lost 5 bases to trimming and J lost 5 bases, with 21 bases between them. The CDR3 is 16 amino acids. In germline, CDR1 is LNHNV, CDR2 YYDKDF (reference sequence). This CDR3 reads CATSARPGESRETQYF. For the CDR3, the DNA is TGTGCCACCAGCGCCCGCCCCGGGGAGTCAAGGGAGACCCAGTACTTC. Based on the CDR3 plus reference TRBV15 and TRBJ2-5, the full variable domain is DAMVIQNPRYQVTQFGKPVTLSCSQTLNHNVMYWYQQKSSQAPKLLFHYYDKDFNNEADTPDNFQSRRPNTSFCFLDIRSPGLGDTAMYLCATSARPGESRETQYFGPGTRLLVL.

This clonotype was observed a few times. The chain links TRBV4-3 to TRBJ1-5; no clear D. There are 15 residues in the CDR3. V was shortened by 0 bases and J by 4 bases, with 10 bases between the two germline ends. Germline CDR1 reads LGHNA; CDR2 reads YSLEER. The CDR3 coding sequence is TGCGCCAGCAGCCAAGATGACGACGGGAATCAGCCCCAGCATTTT. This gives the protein CASSQDDDGNQPQHF.

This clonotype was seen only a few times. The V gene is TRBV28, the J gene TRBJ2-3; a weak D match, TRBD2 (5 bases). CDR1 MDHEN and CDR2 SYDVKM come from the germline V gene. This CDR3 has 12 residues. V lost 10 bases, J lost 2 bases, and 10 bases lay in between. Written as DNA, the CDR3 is TGTGCCACCATGGGAGCCACAGATACGCAGTATTTT. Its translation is CATMGATDTQYF.

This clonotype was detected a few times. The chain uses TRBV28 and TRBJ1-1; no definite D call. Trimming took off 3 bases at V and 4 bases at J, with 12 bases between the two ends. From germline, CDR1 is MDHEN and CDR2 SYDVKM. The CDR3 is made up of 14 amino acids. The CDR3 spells CASSLFRGFTEAFF. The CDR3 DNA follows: TGTGCCAGCAGTTTGTTTAGAGGGTTCACTGAAGCTTTCTTT.

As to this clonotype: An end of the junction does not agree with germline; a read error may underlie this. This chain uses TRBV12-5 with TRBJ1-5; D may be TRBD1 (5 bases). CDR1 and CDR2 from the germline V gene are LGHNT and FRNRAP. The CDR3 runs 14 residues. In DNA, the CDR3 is TGTGCTAGTGGCATCGCAGGGACCAATCAGCCCAAGCATTTT. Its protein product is CASGIAGTNQPKHF.

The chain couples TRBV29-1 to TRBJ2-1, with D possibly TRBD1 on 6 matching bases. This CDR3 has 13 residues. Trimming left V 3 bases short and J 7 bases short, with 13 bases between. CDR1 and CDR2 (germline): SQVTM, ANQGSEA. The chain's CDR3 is CSVDRGLRNEQFF. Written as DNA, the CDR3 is TGCAGCGTTGACAGGGGTTTGAGGAATGAGCAGTTCTTC.